This passage covers 20 T cell receptor beta chains from one sample sequenced in a study of response to subunit inactivated influenza vaccine. TCRdb re-called the RT-PCR reads with MiXCR, one entry per CDR3 protein. The table lists 500,000 to 550,000 distinct CDR3 sequences, 7.6% of them singletons. The sample here was PBMCs from blood, taken less than 30 months after vaccination. These receptors were collected from a man aged 50 to 69 who received an inactivated influenza vaccine.

There are a few counts of this clonotype. The CDR3 sequence is CASSTGPQRDTQYF. The CDR3 nucleotides read TGTGCCAGCAGTACGGGACCCCAAAGAGATACGCAGTATTTT. The chain recombines TRBV6-2 or TRBV6-3 with TRBJ2-3, with D perhaps given as TRBD1 or TRBD2 (5 bases each). The CDR3 runs 14 residues. V lost 5 bases, J lost 5 bases, and 14 bases lay in between. Germline values: CDR1 MNHEY, CDR2 SVGEGT.

This clonotype has at least ten counts. V gene TRBV6-6 combines with J gene TRBJ2-7; weak D call: TRBD1 (5 bases). The V gene's germline CDR1 is MNHNY and CDR2 SVGAGI (reference sequence). The V gene lost 5 bases and the J gene lost 2 bases, with 10 bases spanning the gap. CDR3 length: 13 amino acids. This chain's CDR3 is CASSQGQTYEQYF. The CDR3 region has the DNA TGTGCCAGCAGTCAAGGACAAACCTACGAGCAGTACTTC.

This clonotype occurred many times. J is TRBJ2-7 and V is TRBV29-1, with D tentatively TRBD1 (5 bases). V was trimmed by 6 bases and J by 2 bases, leaving 14 bases between them. The CDR3 totals 13 residues. Germline CDR1 is SQVTM and CDR2 is ANQGSEA. Written as DNA, the CDR3 is TGCAGCGTAACGACAGCCGCAACCTACGAGCAGTACTTC. Translated, it gives CSVTTAATYEQYF.

This chain links TRBV18 with TRBJ1-2; D remains unclear. V gave up 4 bases and J gave up 6 bases, with 21 bases separating them. The germline V gene encodes CDR1 KGHSH and CDR2 LQKENI. The CDR3 runs to 16 residues. For the CDR3, the DNA is TGTGCCAGCTCACTTAGGACCGGGAGTGAAGAAAATGGCTACACCTTC. It encodes CASSLRTGSEENGYTF.

This clonotype was detected only a few times. The chain combines TRBV29-1 with TRBJ2-5; no firm D call. The CDR3 is 12 amino acids. The V and J ends lost 7 bases and 5 bases respectively, with 14 bases between them. Germline CDR1 reads SQVTM; CDR2 reads ANQGSEA. The CDR3 nucleotides are TGCAGCGCCCGGACCGAACTGGAGACCCAGTACTTC. Its protein is CSARTELETQYF. Combining the CDR3 with reference TRBV29-1 and TRBJ2-5 gives the whole variable domain SAVISQKPSRDICQRGTSLTIQCQVDSQVTMMFWYRQQPGQSLTLIATANQGSEATYESGFVIDKFPISRPNLTFSTLTVSNMSPEDSSIYLCSARTELETQYFGPGTRLLVL.

This clonotype has at least ten counts. The chain combines TRBV14 with TRBJ2-1, with D unclear. The CDR3 extends over 13 amino acids. Trimming took off 0 bases at V and 7 bases at J, with 7 bases between the two ends. Looked up from germline, CDR1 is SGHDN and CDR2 is FVKESK. The CDR3 DNA sequence: TGTGCCAGCAGCCAAGACCGGGCAAATGAGCAGTTCTTC. Amino acid sequence: CASSQDRANEQFF.

The chain has TRBV7-9 and TRBJ2-1; D is undetermined. Germline lookup yields CDR1 SEHNR and CDR2 FQNEAQ (reference sequence). There are 11 residues in the CDR3. V was clipped by 1 base and J by 10 bases, with 5 bases between them. The CDR3 spells CASSLDWEQFF. The CDR3 nucleotides are TGTGCCAGCAGCTTAGATTGGGAGCAGTTCTTC.

The CDR3 DNA is TGTGCCAGCAGTTACTCTTTCGGTGCGGAGTATAGCAATCAGCCCCAGCATTTT. It translates to CASSYSFGAEYSNQPQHF. The chain couples TRBV6-5 to TRBJ1-5; no reliable D call. CDR1 and CDR2 from the germline V gene are MNHEY and SVGAGI. This CDR3 has 18 residues. Trimming left V 0 bases short and J 0 bases short, with 15 bases between.

The rearrangement links TRBV20-1 to TRBJ2-7, with 11 nucleotides matching TRBD2. Looked up from germline, CDR1 is DFQATT and CDR2 is SNEGSKA (reference sequence). CDR3 length: 13 amino acids. The V and J ends lost 4 bases and 5 bases, in that order; junction bases with no gene match: 4. Here the CDR3 DNA reads TGCAGTGCTACGACTAGCGGGATACACGAGCAGTACTTC. This gives the protein CSATTSGIHEQYF.

This chain uses TRBV29-1 with TRBJ2-7; D unclear. Trimming removed 2 bases from V and 5 bases from J, with 10 bases in between. CDR3 length: 12 amino acids. Germline V lookup: CDR1 SQVTM, CDR2 ANQGSEA. CDR3 sequence: CSVERKGHEQYF. The CDR3 DNA follows: TGCAGCGTTGAAAGGAAGGGTCACGAGCAGTACTTC.

This clonotype was counted ten times or more. The rearrangement joins TRBV13 to TRBJ2-1; 11 positions agree with TRBD2. With V trimmed by 5 bases and J by 2 bases, 11 bases remained unmatched. This CDR3 comprises 18 residues. CDR1 and CDR2 from the germline V gene are PRHDT and FYEKMQ (reference sequence). CDR3 DNA sequence: TGTGCCAGCAGCCCCGAAACCTTAGCGGGAGGGGCCTACAATGAGCAGTTCTTC. Its protein product is CASSPETLAGGAYNEQFF.

This clonotype was recorded a few times. This chain joins TRBV15 and TRBJ1-5, with D possibly TRBD1 on 5 matching bases. In germline, CDR1 is LNHNV, CDR2 YYDKDF (reference sequence). V was shortened by 5 bases and J by 11 bases, with 13 bases between the two germline ends. The CDR3 is 12 residues long. CDR3 region: CATSSQGVAQHF. The CDR3 nucleotides are TGTGCCACCAGCTCACAAGGGGTGGCCCAGCATTTT. Full variable domain (missing parts from reference TRBV15 and TRBJ1-5): DAMVIQNPRYQVTQFGKPVTLSCSQTLNHNVMYWYQQKSSQAPKLLFHYYDKDFNNEADTPDNFQSRRPNTSFCFLDIRSPGLGDTAMYLCATSSQGVAQHFGDGTRLSIL.

This clonotype was found many times. V and J are TRBV7-9 and TRBJ2-3, with 7 bases aligning to TRBD1. The CDR3 is 17 amino acids. The V segment lost 5 bases and the J segment 6 bases; nucleotides outside the gene matches: 17. Germline-derived CDR1 and CDR2 are SEHNR and FQNEAQ (reference sequence). CDR3 sequence: CASSPRQGWSTIDTQYF. In DNA, the CDR3 is TGTGCCAGCAGCCCGAGACAGGGCTGGTCGACGATCGATACGCAGTATTTT.

This clonotype was detected a few times. The chain is built from TRBV10-1 and TRBJ2-1, with D hard to call. Germline loops: CDR1 WNHNN, CDR2 SYGVQD (reference sequence). CDR3 length: 14 residues. Trimming removed 2 bases at V and 0 bases at J, with 5 bases between. This chain's CDR3 is CASSETSSYNEQFF. The DNA of the CDR3 is TGCGCCAGCAGTGAGACAAGCTCCTACAATGAGCAGTTCTTC.

The chain has TRBV14 and TRBJ2-3, with D uncertain. Germline assignment: CDR1 SGHDN and CDR2 FVKESK. The V end was cut by 4 bases, the J end by 10 bases, with 15 bases between. This CDR3 has 13 residues. The CDR3 reads CASSPTSSNPQYF. CDR3 coding DNA: TGTGCCAGCAGCCCCACATCTAGTAATCCGCAGTATTTT.

The rearrangement uses TRBV28 and TRBJ2-3; D is uncertain. The V end lost 1 base, the J end lost 4 bases, and 15 bases lay between the germline ends. The CDR3 has 16 amino acids. Germline V gives CDR1 MDHEN, CDR2 SYDVKM. DNA of the CDR3: TGTGCCAGCAGTTTATCACAGCGACCCGCCCCAGATACGCAGTATTTT. This encodes CASSLSQRPAPDTQYF.

This clonotype is a singleton in its sample. A read error may explain this, as a much larger clone is one base away. The CDR3 loop is CASRPRGGTDTQYF. As DNA, the CDR3 is TGTGCCAGCAGACCACGGGGGGGCACAGATACGCAGTATTTT. V gene TRBV6-1 combines with J gene TRBJ2-3; 7 nucleotides line up with TRBD2. V lost 6 bases and J lost 1; bases outside the gene matches: 4. The germline CDR1 and CDR2 sequences are MNHNS and SASEGT. The CDR3 consists of 14 residues.

This clonotype was observed a handful of times. The V gene is TRBV7-3, the J gene TRBJ2-1, with 10 bases lining up with TRBD2. CDR3 size: 14 residues. Per the germline V gene, CDR1 is SGHTA and CDR2 is FQGTGA. The junction had 6 bases not matched to a gene; V was cut back by 5 bases and J by 8 bases. The CDR3 spells CASSILAGADEQFF. CDR3 in DNA: TGTGCCAGCAGCATCCTAGCGGGAGCGGATGAGCAGTTCTTC. The full variable domain, completed using reference TRBV7-3 and TRBJ2-1, is GAGVSQTPSNKVTEKGKYVELRCDPISGHTALYWYRQSLGQGPEFLIYFQGTGAADDSGLPNDRFFAVRPEGSVSTLKIQRTERGDSAVYLCASSILAGADEQFFGPGTRLTVL.

The rearrangement uses TRBV7-9 and TRBJ2-7; D not resolved. The germline V gene has CDR1 SEHNR and CDR2 FQNEAQ (reference sequence). The CDR3 extends over 13 amino acids. Trimming cost V 4 bases and J 5 bases, with 12 bases left between them. CDR3 residues: CASSSNPWDEQYF. The DNA for the CDR3 is TGTGCCAGCAGCTCAAACCCGTGGGACGAGCAGTACTTC.

The chain joins TRBV7-9 to TRBJ1-4, with 8 bases lining up with TRBD1. CDR3 length: 15 amino acids. Germline CDR1 SEHNR, CDR2 FQNEAQ (reference sequence). The V gene end was trimmed by 5 bases and the J gene end by 11 bases; junction bases not matched to a gene: 13. This CDR3 reads CASSPWADRERKLFF. For the CDR3, the DNA is TGTGCCAGCAGCCCCTGGGCGGACAGGGAGAGGAAACTGTTTTTT.